Presented here are 9 T cell receptor beta chains from one specimen sequenced in a study of prognosis after radiotherapy for stage I lung cancer. It was by two-round multiplex PCR that TCR beta CDR3 was amplified from genomic DNA. Primers targeting each individual TRBV and TRBJ gene were applied in first-round PCR. TCRdb reanalysed the multiplex PCR reads using MiXCR and keeps one entry per CDR3 protein. The data hold approximately 25,000 distinct CDR3 sequences, with approximately 40% observed a single time. Sequences were derived from PBMCs, sampled before or after stereotactic body radiation therapy (not recorded which). These receptors were collected from a donor over 45 with non-small cell lung cancer.

This clonotype was observed many times. J is TRBJ1-1 and V is TRBV19, with a possible D match to TRBD1 (5 bases). Trimming removed 4 bases from V and 5 bases from J, with 11 bases in between. This CDR3 has 13 amino acids. CDR1 and CDR2 (germline): LNHDA, SQIVND (reference sequence). The CDR3 DNA reads as TGTGCCAGTAGTACGACAGTGACGACTGAAGCTTTCTTT. This gives the protein CASSTTVTTEAFF.

V is TRBV12-3 or TRBV12-4 and J is TRBJ2-1; weak D call: TRBD2 (7 bases). The ends were cut back, 5 bases at V and 8 bases at J, with 10 bases in the middle. This CDR3 has 12 amino acids. CDR3 sequence (DNA): TGTGCCAGCAGTGGGGGGGGCCATGAGCAGTTCTTC. It translates to CASSGGGHEQFF.

This clonotype was recorded many times. This chain links TRBV9 with TRBJ2-5, with 7 nucleotides matching TRBD1. Germline values: CDR1 SGDLS, CDR2 YYNGEE. The CDR3 is made up of 12 amino acids. V was clipped by 7 bases and J by 3 bases; unmatched bases: 3. In DNA, the CDR3 is TGTGCCAGCGAGGGGACAGAAGAGACCCAGTACTTC. Translating it yields CASEGTEETQYF.

The table lists this clonotype with many counts. CDR3 coding DNA: TGTGCCAGTAGTATAGATCTAACCGACAGGGCGGGGGGGAACATTCAGTACTTC. It encodes CASSIDLTDRAGGNIQYF. The rearrangement joins TRBV19 to TRBJ2-4; 9 bases align to TRBD2. The CDR3 spans 18 residues. Germline CDR1 reads LNHDA; CDR2 reads SQIVND (reference sequence). Trimming removed 0 bases from V and 7 bases from J; junction bases left unmatched: 13. The variable domain in full, with the rest retrieved from reference TRBV19 and TRBJ2-4, is DGGITQSPKYLFRKEGQNVTLSCEQNLNHDAMYWYRQDPGQGLRLIYYSQIVNDFQKGDIAEGYSVSREKKESFPLTVTSAQKNPTAFYLCASSIDLTDRAGGNIQYFGAGTRLSVL.

This clonotype appeared many times. In DNA form, the CDR3 reads TGTGCCAGCAGAGAGGGGGTAGCGACCTCCTACGAGCAGTACTTC. Translation gives CASREGVATSYEQYF. The chain combines TRBV6-1 with TRBJ2-7; possibly TRBD1 for D (6 bases). This CDR3 region has 15 residues. Trimming took off 6 bases at V and 0 bases at J, with 15 bases between the two ends. Germline CDR1 MNHNS, CDR2 SASEGT.

This clonotype was observed once. This chain links TRBV2 with TRBJ2-7; no clear D gene. CDR3 length: 12 amino acids. Germline V lookup: CDR1 SNHLY, CDR2 FYNNEI. V lost 6 bases and J 6 bases, leaving 12 bases between the germline ends. CDR3 DNA: TGTGCCAGCAGGGACGTGCTTGGCGAGCAGTACTTC. Protein sequence: CASRDVLGEQYF.

This clonotype was counted ten times or more. The chain carries TRBV7-9 and TRBJ2-6; D perhaps matches TRBD1 (5 bases). V was clipped by 2 bases and J by 11 bases, with 13 bases between them. Germline loops: CDR1 SEHNR, CDR2 FQNEAQ (reference sequence). There are 14 residues in the CDR3. The CDR3, as DNA: TGTGCCAGCAGCTTAATGGGGCAGACCCACGTCCTGACTTTC. Residues: CASSLMGQTHVLTF.

As to this clonotype: With a much larger clone just one base away, this may be a read error. This chain uses TRBV2 with TRBJ1-4; 7 bases map to TRBD1. Germline CDR1 is SNHLY and CDR2 is FYNNEI. This CDR3 region has 15 residues. After removal of 10 bases from V and 8 bases from J, the junction contained 16 bases not matched to a gene. CDR3 protein: CANSLRQGGEEKLFF. The DNA for the CDR3 is TGTGCCAACAGCCTCCGACAGGGCGGTGAAGAAAAACTGTTTTTT.

About this clonotype: Mismatch with germline at one junction end may stem from a read error. J is TRBJ2-2 and V is TRBV28; 8 bases match TRBD2. Germline V gene lookup returns CDR1 MDHEN and CDR2 SYDVKM. The CDR3 is made up of 15 amino acids. The chain's CDR3 is CPSSPIAGNTGDLFF. In nucleotides, the CDR3 is TGTCCCAGCAGTCCCATAGCGGGGAACACCGGGGATCTGTTTTTT.